Each of the 5 T cell receptor beta chains below was sequenced from the same sample in a study of OX40 agonist ivuxolimab in advanced cancers. The protocol was immunoSEQ multiplex PCR, while the TCRdb copy is restricted to in-frame clones and leaves out a portion. The repertoire has about 77,000 clones, approximately 90% of them found once; the top ten carry roughly 4.9%. The input for sequencing was CD4+ or CD8+ T cells sorted from blood, taken in a trial of the OX40 agonist ivuxolimab. These receptors all come from an adult with an advanced solid tumor such as melanoma, head and neck, liver or kidney cancer.

As to this clone: At one end the junction does not follow the germline gene, possibly because of a read error. V and J are TRBV6-6 and TRBJ2-7; 7 positions agree with TRBD1. This CDR3 has 13 amino acids. Per germline, CDR1 MNHNY and CDR2 SVGAGI (reference sequence). CDR3 coding DNA: TGTGCCAGCAGCGACAGGGTCTCCGACGAGCAGTACTTC. Translated, it gives CASSDRVSDEQYF.

The chain recombines TRBV7-3 with TRBJ2-3; no firm D call. The CDR3 covers 16 residues. Germline V gene lookup returns CDR1 SGHTA and CDR2 FQGTGA. V gave up 5 bases and J gave up 0 bases, with 15 bases separating them. CDR3 bases: TGTGCCAGCAGCGCCAATACTCCAGCTAGCACAGATACGCAGTATTTT. It is translated as CASSANTPASTDTQYF.

The chain carries TRBV6-5 and TRBJ2-3, with 8 bases that match TRBD2. CDR3 length equals 14 residues. J was trimmed by 2 bases and V by 7 bases; bases with no gene match: 5. CDR1 is MNHEY and CDR2 is SVGAGI in the germline V gene. DNA of the CDR3: TGTGCCAGCAAATTAGCGGGACTCACAGATACGCAGTATTTT. Its protein product is CASKLAGLTDTQYF.

This chain connects TRBV7-9 to TRBJ2-7; the D call may be TRBD1 or TRBD2 (6 bases each). V was cut by 1 base and J by 1 base, with 14 bases left in between. Germline CDR1 and CDR2: SEHNR and FQNEAQ (reference sequence). This CDR3 region has 16 residues. DNA for the CDR3: TGTGCCAGCAGCTTAGTTCGGGGGCGCAAGTCCTACGAGCAGTACTTC. This sequence encodes CASSLVRGRKSYEQYF.

This chain uses TRBV27 with TRBJ2-7; D uncertain. V shed 2 bases and J shed 4 bases, with 15 bases lying between them. This CDR3 is 15 amino acids long. Germline V gene data show CDR1 as MNHEY and CDR2 as SMNVEV (reference sequence). CDR3 region: CASSLQALGTYEQYF. CDR3 DNA sequence: TGTGCCAGCAGTTTACAGGCCCTTGGCACGTACGAGCAGTACTTC.